Given below is one T cell receptor (beta chain) in context. The data stem from a study of T cell changes during pregnancy in multiple sclerosis. Sequencing was performed with immunoSEQ multiplex PCR; in TCRdb, only in-frame clones are kept and a portion is missing. This sample has about 61,000 clones, with 70% to 90% found just once. V lost 0 bases to trimming and J lost 5 bases; unmatched junction nucleotides: 8. The CDR3 length is 16 residues. Germline CDR1 and CDR2: KGHSH and LQKENI. The TCR sequence derives from a female donor with multiple sclerosis, enrolled in a pregnancy study. The input for sequencing was peripheral blood, taken in the first trimester of pregnancy. The V and J genes are TRBV18 and TRBJ2-7; 9 nucleotides line up with TRBD2. The CDR3 is CASSPPLKRGANEQYF. The CDR3 DNA sequence: TGTGCCAGCTCACCACCCTTAAAGCGGGGGGCAAACGAGCAGTACTTC.